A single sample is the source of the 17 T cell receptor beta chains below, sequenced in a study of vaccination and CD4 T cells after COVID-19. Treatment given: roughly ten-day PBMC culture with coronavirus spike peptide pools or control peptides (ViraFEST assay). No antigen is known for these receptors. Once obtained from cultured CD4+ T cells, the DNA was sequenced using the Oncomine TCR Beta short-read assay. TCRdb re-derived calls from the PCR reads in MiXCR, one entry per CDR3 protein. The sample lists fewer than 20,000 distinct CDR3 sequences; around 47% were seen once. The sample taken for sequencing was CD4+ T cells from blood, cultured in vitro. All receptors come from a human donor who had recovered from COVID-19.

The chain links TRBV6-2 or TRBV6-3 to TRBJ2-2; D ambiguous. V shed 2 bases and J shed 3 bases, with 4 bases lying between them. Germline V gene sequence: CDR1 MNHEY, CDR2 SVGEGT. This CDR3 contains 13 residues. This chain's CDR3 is CASSYTDTGELFF. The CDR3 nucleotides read TGTGCCAGCAGTTACACGGACACCGGGGAGCTGTTTTTT.

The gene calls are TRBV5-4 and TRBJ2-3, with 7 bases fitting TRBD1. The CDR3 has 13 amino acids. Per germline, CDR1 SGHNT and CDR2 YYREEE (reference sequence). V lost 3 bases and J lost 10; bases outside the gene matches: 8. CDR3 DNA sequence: TGTGCCAGCAGCTCAACAGGGGAAGGGGCGCAGTATTTT. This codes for CASSSTGEGAQYF.

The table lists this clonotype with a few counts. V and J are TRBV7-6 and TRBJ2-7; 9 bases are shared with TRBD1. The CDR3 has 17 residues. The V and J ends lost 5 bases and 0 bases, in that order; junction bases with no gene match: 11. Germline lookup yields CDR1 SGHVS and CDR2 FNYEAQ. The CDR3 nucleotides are TGTGCCAGCAGCAGCCCACCTGGACAGGGGAGCTCCTACGAGCAGTACTTC. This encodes CASSSPPGQGSSYEQYF.

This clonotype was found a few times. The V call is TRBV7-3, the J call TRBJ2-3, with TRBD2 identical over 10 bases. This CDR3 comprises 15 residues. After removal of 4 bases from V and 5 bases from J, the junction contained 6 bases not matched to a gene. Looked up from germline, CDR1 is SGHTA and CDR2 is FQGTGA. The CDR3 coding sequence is TGTGCCAGCAGCTCTAGCGGGAGCGGGGGAGATACGCAGTATTTT. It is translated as CASSSSGSGGDTQYF.

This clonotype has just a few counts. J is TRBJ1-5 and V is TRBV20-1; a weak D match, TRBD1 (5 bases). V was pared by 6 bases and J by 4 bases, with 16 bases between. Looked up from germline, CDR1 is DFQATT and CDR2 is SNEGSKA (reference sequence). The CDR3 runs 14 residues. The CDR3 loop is CSASAPGLNQPQHF. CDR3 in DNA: TGCAGTGCCAGCGCTCCAGGGTTAAATCAGCCCCAGCATTTT.

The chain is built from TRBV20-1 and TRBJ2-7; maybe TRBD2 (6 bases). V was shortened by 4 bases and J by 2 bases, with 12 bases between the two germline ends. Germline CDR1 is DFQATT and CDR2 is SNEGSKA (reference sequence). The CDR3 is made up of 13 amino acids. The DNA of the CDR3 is TGCAGTGCTATCCGGGGGTCCACCTACGAGCAGTACTTC. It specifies CSAIRGSTYEQYF.

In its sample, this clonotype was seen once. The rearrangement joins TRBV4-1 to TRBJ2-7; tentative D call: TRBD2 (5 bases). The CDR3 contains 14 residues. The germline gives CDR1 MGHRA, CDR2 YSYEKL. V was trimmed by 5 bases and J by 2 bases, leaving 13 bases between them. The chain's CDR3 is CASSFPGTPYEQYF. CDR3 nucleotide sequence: TGCGCCAGCAGCTTCCCGGGAACCCCCTACGAGCAGTACTTC.

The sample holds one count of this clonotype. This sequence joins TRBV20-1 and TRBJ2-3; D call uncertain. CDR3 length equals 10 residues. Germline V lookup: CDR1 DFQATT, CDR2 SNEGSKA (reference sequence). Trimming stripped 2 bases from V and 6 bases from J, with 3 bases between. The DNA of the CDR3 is TGCAGTGCTAGACGCGATACGCAGTATTTT. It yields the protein CSARRDTQYF.

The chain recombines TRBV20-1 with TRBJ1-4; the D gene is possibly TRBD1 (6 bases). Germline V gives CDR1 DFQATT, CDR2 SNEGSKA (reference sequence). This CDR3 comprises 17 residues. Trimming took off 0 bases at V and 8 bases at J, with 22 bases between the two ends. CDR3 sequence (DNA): TGCAGTGCTAGAGATGATGGGAGAGGGGGTAGAAGAGAAAAACTGTTTTTT. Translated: CSARDDGRGGRREKLFF.

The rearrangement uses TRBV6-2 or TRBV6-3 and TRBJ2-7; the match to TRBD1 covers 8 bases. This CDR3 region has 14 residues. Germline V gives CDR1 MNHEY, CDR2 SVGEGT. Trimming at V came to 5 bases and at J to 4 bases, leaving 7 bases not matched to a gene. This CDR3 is CASSRQGAVYEQYF. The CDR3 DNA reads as TGTGCCAGCAGTAGGCAGGGGGCGGTATACGAGCAGTACTTC.

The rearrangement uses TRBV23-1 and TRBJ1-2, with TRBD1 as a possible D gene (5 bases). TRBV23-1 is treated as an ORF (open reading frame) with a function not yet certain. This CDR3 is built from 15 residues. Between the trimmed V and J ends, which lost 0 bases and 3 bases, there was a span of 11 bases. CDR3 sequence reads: CASSQSWQGHYGYTF. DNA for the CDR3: TGCGCCAGCAGTCAATCGTGGCAGGGACACTATGGCTACACCTTC.

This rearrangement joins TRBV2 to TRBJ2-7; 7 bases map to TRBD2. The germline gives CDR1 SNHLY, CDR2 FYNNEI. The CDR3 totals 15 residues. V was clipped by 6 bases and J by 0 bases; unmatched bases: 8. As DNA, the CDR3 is TGTGCCAGCAGGGGGGGGGGAGGTAGCTCCTACGAGCAGTACTTC. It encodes CASRGGGGSSYEQYF.

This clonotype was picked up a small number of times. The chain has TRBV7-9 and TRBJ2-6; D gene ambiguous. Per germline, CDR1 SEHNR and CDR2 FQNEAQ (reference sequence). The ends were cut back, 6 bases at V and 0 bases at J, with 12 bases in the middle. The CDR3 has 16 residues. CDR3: CASSFSSPSGANVLTF. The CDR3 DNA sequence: TGTGCCAGCAGTTTTAGCAGTCCCTCTGGGGCCAACGTCCTGACTTTC.

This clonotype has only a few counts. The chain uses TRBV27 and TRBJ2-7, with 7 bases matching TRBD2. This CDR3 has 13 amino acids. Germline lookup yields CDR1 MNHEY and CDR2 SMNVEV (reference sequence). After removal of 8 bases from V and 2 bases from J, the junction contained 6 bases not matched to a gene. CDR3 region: CASRLGRTYEQYF. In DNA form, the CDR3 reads TGTGCCAGCCGCCTCGGGAGGACCTACGAGCAGTACTTC.

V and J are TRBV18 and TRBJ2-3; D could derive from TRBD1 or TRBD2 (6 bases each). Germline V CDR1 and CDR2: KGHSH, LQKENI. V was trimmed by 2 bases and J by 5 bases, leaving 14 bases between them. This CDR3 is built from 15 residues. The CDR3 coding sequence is TGTGCCAGCTCACCAAGCTCGGGGGCTCAAGATACGCAGTATTTT. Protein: CASSPSSGAQDTQYF. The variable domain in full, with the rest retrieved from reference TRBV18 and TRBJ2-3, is NAGVMQNPRHLVRRRGQEARLRCSPMKGHSHVYWYRQLPEEGLKFMVYLQKENIIDESGMPKERFSAEFPKEGPSILRIQQVVRGDSAAYFCASSPSSGAQDTQYFGPGTRLTVL.

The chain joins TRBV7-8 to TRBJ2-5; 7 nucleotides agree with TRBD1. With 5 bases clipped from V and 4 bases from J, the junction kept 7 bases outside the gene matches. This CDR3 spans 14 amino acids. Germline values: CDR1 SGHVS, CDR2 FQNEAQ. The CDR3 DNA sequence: TGTGCCAGCAGCGGCCCCTCAGGGGGAGAGACCCAGTACTTC. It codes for CASSGPSGGETQYF.

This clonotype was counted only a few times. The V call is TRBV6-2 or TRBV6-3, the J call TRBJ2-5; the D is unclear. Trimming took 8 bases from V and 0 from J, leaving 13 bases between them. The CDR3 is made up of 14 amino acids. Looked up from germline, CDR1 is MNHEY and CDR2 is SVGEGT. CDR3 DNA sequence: TGTGCCAGCGCCAACGACTTGTACCAAGAGACCCAGTACTTC. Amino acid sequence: CASANDLYQETQYF.